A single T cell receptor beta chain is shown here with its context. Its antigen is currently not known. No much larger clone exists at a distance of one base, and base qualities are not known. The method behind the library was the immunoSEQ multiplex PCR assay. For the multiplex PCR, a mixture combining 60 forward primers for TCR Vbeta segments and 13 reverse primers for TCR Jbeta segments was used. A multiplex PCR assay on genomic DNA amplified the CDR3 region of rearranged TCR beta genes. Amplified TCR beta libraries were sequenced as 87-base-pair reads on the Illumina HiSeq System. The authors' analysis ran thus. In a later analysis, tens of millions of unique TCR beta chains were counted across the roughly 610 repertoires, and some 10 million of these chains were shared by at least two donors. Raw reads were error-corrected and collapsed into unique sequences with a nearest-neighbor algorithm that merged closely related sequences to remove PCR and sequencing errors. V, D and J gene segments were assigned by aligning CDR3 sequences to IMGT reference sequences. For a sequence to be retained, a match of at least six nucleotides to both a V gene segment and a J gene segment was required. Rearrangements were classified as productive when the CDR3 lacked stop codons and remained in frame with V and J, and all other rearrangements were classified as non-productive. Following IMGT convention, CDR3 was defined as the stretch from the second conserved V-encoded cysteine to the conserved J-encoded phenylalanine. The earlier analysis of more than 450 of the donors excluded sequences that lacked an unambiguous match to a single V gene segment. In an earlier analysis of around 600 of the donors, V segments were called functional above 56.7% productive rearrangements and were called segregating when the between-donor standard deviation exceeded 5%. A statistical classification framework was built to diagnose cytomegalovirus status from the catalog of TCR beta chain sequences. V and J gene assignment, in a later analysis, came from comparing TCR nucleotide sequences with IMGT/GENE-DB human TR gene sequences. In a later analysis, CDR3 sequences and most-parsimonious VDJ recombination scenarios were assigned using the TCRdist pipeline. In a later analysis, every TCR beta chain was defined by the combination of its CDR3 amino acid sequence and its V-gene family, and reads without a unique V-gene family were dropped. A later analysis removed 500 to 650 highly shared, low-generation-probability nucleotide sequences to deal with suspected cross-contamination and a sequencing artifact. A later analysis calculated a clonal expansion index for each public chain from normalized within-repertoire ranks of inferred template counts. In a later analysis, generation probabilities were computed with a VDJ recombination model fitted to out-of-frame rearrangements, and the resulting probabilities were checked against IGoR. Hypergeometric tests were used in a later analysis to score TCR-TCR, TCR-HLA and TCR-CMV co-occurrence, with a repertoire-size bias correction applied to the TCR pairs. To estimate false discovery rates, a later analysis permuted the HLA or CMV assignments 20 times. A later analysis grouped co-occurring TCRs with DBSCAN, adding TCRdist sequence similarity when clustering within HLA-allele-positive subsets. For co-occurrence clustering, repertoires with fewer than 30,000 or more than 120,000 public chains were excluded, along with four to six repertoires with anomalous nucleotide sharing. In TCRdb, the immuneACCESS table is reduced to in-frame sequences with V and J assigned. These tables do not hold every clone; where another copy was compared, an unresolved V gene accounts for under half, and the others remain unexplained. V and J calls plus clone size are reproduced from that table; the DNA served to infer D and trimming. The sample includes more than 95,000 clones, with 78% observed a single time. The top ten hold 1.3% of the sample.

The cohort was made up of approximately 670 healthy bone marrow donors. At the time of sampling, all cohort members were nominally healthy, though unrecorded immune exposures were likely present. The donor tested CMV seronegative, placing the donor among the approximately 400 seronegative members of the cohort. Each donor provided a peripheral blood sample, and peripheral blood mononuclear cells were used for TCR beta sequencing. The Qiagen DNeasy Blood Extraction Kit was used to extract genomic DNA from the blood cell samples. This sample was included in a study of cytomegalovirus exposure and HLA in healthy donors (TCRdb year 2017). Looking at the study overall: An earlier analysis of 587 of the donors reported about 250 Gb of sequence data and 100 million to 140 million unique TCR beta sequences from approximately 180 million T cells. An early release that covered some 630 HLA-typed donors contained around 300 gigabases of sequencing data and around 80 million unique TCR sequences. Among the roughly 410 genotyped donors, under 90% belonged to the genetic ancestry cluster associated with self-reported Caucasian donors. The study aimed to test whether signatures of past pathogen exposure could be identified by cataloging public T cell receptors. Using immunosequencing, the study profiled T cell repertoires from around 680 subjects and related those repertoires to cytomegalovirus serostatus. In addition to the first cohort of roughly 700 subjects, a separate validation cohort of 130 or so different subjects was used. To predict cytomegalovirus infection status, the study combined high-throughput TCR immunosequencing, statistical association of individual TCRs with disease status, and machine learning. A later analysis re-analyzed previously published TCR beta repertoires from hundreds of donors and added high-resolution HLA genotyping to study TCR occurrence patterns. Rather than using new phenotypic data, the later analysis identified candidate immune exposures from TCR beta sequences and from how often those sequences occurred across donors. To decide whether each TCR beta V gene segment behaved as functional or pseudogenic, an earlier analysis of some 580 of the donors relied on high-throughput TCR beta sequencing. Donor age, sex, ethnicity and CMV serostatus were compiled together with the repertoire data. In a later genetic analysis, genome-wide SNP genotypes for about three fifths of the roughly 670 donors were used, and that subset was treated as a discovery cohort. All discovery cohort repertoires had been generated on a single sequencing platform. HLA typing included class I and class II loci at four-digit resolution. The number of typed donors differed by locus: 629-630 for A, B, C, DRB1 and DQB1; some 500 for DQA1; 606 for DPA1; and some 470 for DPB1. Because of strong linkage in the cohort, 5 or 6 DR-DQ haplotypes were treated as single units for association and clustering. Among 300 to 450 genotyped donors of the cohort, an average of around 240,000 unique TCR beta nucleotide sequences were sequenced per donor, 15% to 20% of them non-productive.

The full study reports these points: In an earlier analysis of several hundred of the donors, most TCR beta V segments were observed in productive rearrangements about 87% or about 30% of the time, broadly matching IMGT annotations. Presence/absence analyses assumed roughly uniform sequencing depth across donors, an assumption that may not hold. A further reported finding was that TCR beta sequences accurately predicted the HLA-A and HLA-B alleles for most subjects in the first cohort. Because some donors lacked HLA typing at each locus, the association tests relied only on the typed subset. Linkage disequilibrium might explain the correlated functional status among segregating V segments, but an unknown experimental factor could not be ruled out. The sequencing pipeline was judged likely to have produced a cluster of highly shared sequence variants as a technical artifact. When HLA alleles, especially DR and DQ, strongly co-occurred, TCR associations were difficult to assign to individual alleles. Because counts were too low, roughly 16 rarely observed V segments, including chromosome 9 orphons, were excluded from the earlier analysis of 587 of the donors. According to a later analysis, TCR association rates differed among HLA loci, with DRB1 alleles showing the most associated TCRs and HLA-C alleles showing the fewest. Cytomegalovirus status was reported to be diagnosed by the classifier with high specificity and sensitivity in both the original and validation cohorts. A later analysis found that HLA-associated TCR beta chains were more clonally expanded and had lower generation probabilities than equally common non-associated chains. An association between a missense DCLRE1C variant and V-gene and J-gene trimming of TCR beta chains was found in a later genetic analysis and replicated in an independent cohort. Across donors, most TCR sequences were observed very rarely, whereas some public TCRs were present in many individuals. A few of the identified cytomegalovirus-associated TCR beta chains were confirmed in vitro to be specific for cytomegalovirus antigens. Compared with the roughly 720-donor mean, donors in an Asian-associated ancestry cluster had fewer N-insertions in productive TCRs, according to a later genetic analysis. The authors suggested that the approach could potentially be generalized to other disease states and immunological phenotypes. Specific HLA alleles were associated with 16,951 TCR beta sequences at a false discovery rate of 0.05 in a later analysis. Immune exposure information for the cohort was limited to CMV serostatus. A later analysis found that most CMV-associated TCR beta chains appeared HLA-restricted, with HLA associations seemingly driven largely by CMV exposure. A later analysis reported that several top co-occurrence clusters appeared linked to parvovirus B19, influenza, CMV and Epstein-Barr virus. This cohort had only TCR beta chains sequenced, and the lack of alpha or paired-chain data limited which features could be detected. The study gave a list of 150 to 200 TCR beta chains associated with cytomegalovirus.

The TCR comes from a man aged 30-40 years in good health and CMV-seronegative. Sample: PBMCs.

The DNA sequence follows: TGTGCCAGCAGCTCTCGCGGGACTAATCTTGGGGAGACCCAGTACTTC. Its protein is CASSSRGTNLGETQYF. The chain is encoded by TRBV7-9 joined to TRBJ2-5; 7 bases in the junction line up with TRBD2. The CDR3 spans 16 residues, from the cysteine through the phenylalanine. Here the CDR3 DNA is all that survives: 48 bases in frame from base 1. Trimming removed 4 bases from V and 5 bases from J; the gene matches leave 13 bases unexplained. The germline V gene (reference sequence) gives CDR1 as SEHNR and CDR2 as FQNEAQ.